The clone carrying this T cell receptor (beta chain) was seen many times. The CDR3 length is 13 residues. Between the trimmed V and J ends, which lost 7 bases and 2 bases, there was a span of 10 bases. Germline loops: CDR1 MNHNS, CDR2 SASEGT. These data come from a study of T-cell reconstitution after alpha-beta-depleted transplantation in children. Preparation of the TCRbeta library used unique molecular identifiers. TCRdb independently ran MiXCR on the PCR reads; one entry per CDR3 protein. The top ten clones hold approximately 7.9% of a sample with about 110,000 distinct CDR3 sequences, under 13% of them seen once.

The specimen was PBMCs from the stem cell graft donor, collected from the stem cell graft. V and J are TRBV6-1 and TRBJ2-3; D is undetermined. The clonotype originates from a human donor who donated a stem cell graft to a child with acute lymphoblastic leukemia. CDR3 sequence (DNA): TGTGCCAGCAAAGCACTCATCACAGATACGCAGTATTTT. Amino acid sequence: CASKALITDTQYF.